Listed below are T cell receptor beta chains from one sample, sequenced in a study of response to subunit inactivated influenza vaccine. TCRdb reprocessed the RT-PCR reads via MiXCR and lists one record per CDR3 protein. Here the sample spans around 500,000 distinct CDR3 sequences, around 9.9% being singletons. The sample was PBMCs from blood, taken 40 to 50 days after vaccination. These receptors all stem from a man aged 50-60 years who received an inactivated influenza vaccine. Both conserved end residues are part of each CDR3. Fields, in order: CDR3 length, V gene, clone size, CDR3 protein. Expanded clones get a size class; other rows say once, few or many, or leave the size out.

CDR3 length: 15; V gene: TRBV7-2; clone size: few; CDR3 protein: CASSFASGRAYEQYF
CDR3 length: 15; V gene: TRBV11-3; clone size: few; CDR3 protein: CASSLEGHPQETQYF
CDR3 length: 16; V gene: TRBV7-2; clone size: NA; CDR3 protein: CASSLTRPGGAYGYTF
CDR3 length: 13; V gene: TRBV6-1; clone size: many; CDR3 protein: CASSQTGTTEAFF
CDR3 length: 14; V gene: TRBV12-3/TRBV12-4; clone size: NA; CDR3 protein: CASSLFRGLGEQYF
CDR3 length: 15; V gene: TRBV6-4; clone size: NA; CDR3 protein: CASSDVSGGTGELFF
CDR3 length: 15; V gene: TRBV12-3/TRBV12-4; clone size: NA; CDR3 protein: CASSKGGTSTDTQYF
CDR3 length: 16; V gene: TRBV4-1; clone size: few; CDR3 protein: CASSQDWTSRSDTQYF
CDR3 length: 16; V gene: TRBV3-1; clone size: NA; CDR3 protein: CASRLGTGRTMEGYTF
CDR3 length: 17; V gene: TRBV27; clone size: NA; CDR3 protein: CASVGQGALAESYEQYF
CDR3 length: 11; V gene: TRBV20-1; clone size: NA; CDR3 protein: CSARVYTEAFF
CDR3 length: 14; V gene: TRBV7-8; clone size: few; CDR3 protein: CASSKGSSSYEQYF
CDR3 length: 14; V gene: TRBV10-3; clone size: few; CDR3 protein: CAISDRFSNQPQHF
CDR3 length: 14; V gene: TRBV5-6; clone size: many; CDR3 protein: CASSPTGFNTEAFF
CDR3 length: 14; V gene: TRBV20-1; clone size: few; CDR3 protein: CSANSGTSGDTQYF
CDR3 length: 15; V gene: TRBV7-2; clone size: many; CDR3 protein: CASSLRSSYNSPLHF
CDR3 length: 12; V gene: TRBV29-1; clone size: few; CDR3 protein: CSVQGSGETQYF
CDR3 length: 16; V gene: TRBV28; clone size: few; CDR3 protein: CASSIAGAGAKDEQFF
CDR3 length: 12; V gene: TRBV7-2; clone size: NA; CDR3 protein: CASSLDGVSNIF
CDR3 length: 12; V gene: TRBV20-1; clone size: medium-sized; CDR3 protein: CSVPFSGNTIYF
CDR3 length: 14; V gene: TRBV12-3/TRBV12-4; clone size: few; CDR3 protein: CASSPSGGSYEQHF
CDR3 length: 15; V gene: TRBV27; clone size: NA; CDR3 protein: CASSYLGQDYNEQFF
CDR3 length: 14; V gene: TRBV4-2; clone size: NA; CDR3 protein: CASSQERETYEQYF
CDR3 length: 17; V gene: TRBV4-3; clone size: NA; CDR3 protein: CASSPVGAGGSTYEQCF
CDR3 length: 12; V gene: TRBV20-1; clone size: many; CDR3 protein: CSATPFQEEQYF
CDR3 length: 14; V gene: TRBV6-5; clone size: many; CDR3 protein: CASSSRSYNSPLHF